These 15 T cell receptor beta chains originate from one sample sequenced in a study of OX40 agonist ivuxolimab in advanced cancers. TCRdb keeps only in-frame clones here, not all; method: immunoSEQ multiplex PCR. The top ten clones hold less than 25% of a sample with 25,000 to 35,000 clones, 82% of them seen once. The sample in question was CD4+ or CD8+ T cells sorted from blood, obtained in a trial of the OX40 agonist ivuxolimab. The receptors come from an adult with an advanced solid tumor such as melanoma, head and neck, liver or kidney cancer.

The genes are TRBV10-2 and TRBJ2-7; D is possibly TRBD1 or TRBD2 (5 bases each). The V gene lost 7 bases and the J gene lost 3 bases, with 13 bases spanning the gap. The CDR3 has 13 residues. Germline V CDR1 and CDR2: WSHSY, SAAADI. This CDR3 is CASKRDVSYEQYF. CDR3 nucleotides: TGCGCCAGCAAACGGGACGTTAGCTACGAGCAGTACTTC.

The rearrangement joins TRBV5-1 to TRBJ2-4; unclear D gene. The germline V gene has CDR1 SGHRS and CDR2 YFSETQ. CDR3 length: 13 residues. Trimming shortened V by 3 bases and J by 10 bases, and 14 bases separated the two germline ends. For the CDR3, the DNA is TGCGCCAGCAGCTCCTCTTCACATGAAATTCAGTACTTC. Protein sequence: CASSSSSHEIQYF.

This clone was seen once. The chain joins TRBV5-1 to TRBJ1-2; maybe TRBD1 (6 bases). V lost 4 bases, J lost 4 bases, and 14 bases lay in between. This CDR3 spans 14 amino acids. The V gene's germline CDR1 is SGHRS and CDR2 YFSETQ. Here the CDR3 reads CASSRQQGSYGYTF. The CDR3 nucleotides are TGCGCCAGCAGCCGCCAACAGGGAAGCTATGGCTACACCTTC.

The V call is TRBV4-1, the J call TRBJ1-4, with 7 positions matching TRBD1. Per the germline V gene, CDR1 is MGHRA and CDR2 is YSYEKL. The CDR3 has 17 residues. Trimming cost V 1 base and J 2 bases; bases outside gene matches: 7. The CDR3, as DNA: TGCGCCAGCAGCCAAGGGACAGGTGGGATCACTAATGAAAAACTGTTTTTT. Residues: CASSQGTGGITNEKLFF.

This chain connects TRBV5-1 to TRBJ2-1; D is perhaps TRBD2 (7 bases). V dropped 0 bases and J dropped 6 bases, with 13 bases sitting between them. The CDR3 totals 15 residues. Germline V gene sequence: CDR1 SGHRS, CDR2 YFSETQ. The CDR3 loop is CASSLGRGPSNEQFF. CDR3 bases: TGCGCCAGCAGCTTGGGGCGGGGGCCTAGCAATGAGCAGTTCTTC.

The chain carries TRBV28 and TRBJ1-2; TRBD1 is a possible D gene (6 bases). This CDR3 has 13 residues. CDR1 is MDHEN and CDR2 is SYDVKM in the germline V gene. V was shortened by 2 bases and J by 2 bases, with 6 bases between the two germline ends. CDR3 sequence reads: CASSLGGNYGYTF. The DNA of the CDR3 is TGTGCCAGCAGTTTAGGGGGCAACTATGGCTACACCTTC.

The J gene is TRBJ2-1, the V gene TRBV18; TRBD2 agrees at 9 bases. Germline V lookup: CDR1 KGHSH, CDR2 LQKENI. Trimming took 0 bases from V and 9 from J; bases not matched to a gene: 6. The CDR3 runs to 15 residues. The CDR3 region has the DNA TGTGCCAGCTCACCACCGCGGGAGGGCCACAGTGAGCAGTTCTTC. Encoded protein: CASSPPREGHSEQFF. Full variable domain (outside the CDR3, taken from reference TRBV18 and TRBJ2-1): NAGVMQNPRHLVRRRGQEARLRCSPMKGHSHVYWYRQLPEEGLKFMVYLQKENIIDESGMPKERFSAEFPKEGPSILRIQQVVRGDSAAYFCASSPPREGHSEQFFGPGTRLTVL.

This chain uses TRBV28 with TRBJ1-2, with D unresolved. The V and J ends lost 5 bases and 5 bases respectively, with 12 bases between them. Germline V lookup: CDR1 MDHEN, CDR2 SYDVKM. CDR3 length: 13 residues. CDR3 sequence reads: CASSPRRNYGYTF. The CDR3 DNA reads TGTGCCAGCAGTCCGCGACGGAATTATGGCTACACCTTC.

This clone occurred once. V usage is TRBV4-2 and J usage is TRBJ2-2, with D perhaps TRBD1 (6 bases). V dropped 8 bases and J dropped 5 bases, with 21 bases sitting between them. Germline V gene lookup returns CDR1 LGHNA and CDR2 YNFKEQ. This CDR3 region has 16 residues. CDR3 DNA: TGTGCCAGCGGCACACAAGGGGGTGATCTGACCGGGGAGCTGTTTTTT. Its translation: CASGTQGGDLTGELFF.

This clone was observed a single time. This chain connects TRBV11-3 to TRBJ2-3; TRBD2 is a possible D gene (5 bases). Looked up from germline, CDR1 is SGHNT and CDR2 is YENEEA. The V end lost 5 bases, the J end lost 5 bases, and 14 bases lay between the germline ends. This CDR3 has 14 amino acids. The CDR3 here is CASSRTGVGDTQYF. The CDR3 nucleotides read TGTGCCAGCAGCCGAACCGGGGTTGGAGATACGCAGTATTTT.

The chain is built from TRBV7-9 and TRBJ2-5; the match to TRBD2 covers 8 bases. Germline assignment: CDR1 SEHNR and CDR2 FQNEAQ (reference sequence). The CDR3 covers 16 residues. With 1 base clipped from V and 4 bases from J, the junction kept 8 bases outside the gene matches. In DNA, the CDR3 is TGTGCCAGCAGCTTAGGGACAGCGGGAGCTTCAGAGACCCAGTACTTC. Amino acids: CASSLGTAGASETQYF. Based on the CDR3 plus reference TRBV7-9 and TRBJ2-5, the full variable domain is DTGVSQNPRHKITKRGQNVTFRCDPISEHNRLYWYRQTLGQGPEFLTYFQNEAQLEKSRLLSDRFSAERPKGSFSTLEIQRTEQGDSAMYLCASSLGTAGASETQYFGPGTRLLVL.

The V call is TRBV7-9, the J call TRBJ2-2; 12 nucleotides match TRBD2. The CDR3 has 15 amino acids. Per germline, CDR1 SEHNR and CDR2 FQNEAQ (reference sequence). V shed 5 bases, J shed 3 bases, and the junction held 1 base outside the gene matches. The CDR3 bases are TGTGCCAGCAGCCGACTAGCGGGGGACACCGGGGAGCTGTTTTTT. Encoded protein: CASSRLAGDTGELFF.

This chain joins TRBV30 and TRBJ1-6; tentative D call: TRBD1 (5 bases). CDR3 size: 13 residues. The V and J ends lost 1 base and 7 bases respectively, with 8 bases between them. The germline V gene encodes CDR1 GTSNPN and CDR2 SVGIG (reference sequence). CDR3 DNA: TGTGCCTGGAGTGGACAGAACAATTCACCCCTCCACTTT. As protein: CAWSGQNNSPLHF.

This clone appeared a single time. This chain links TRBV6-5 with TRBJ2-5, with a weak D call TRBD1 (6 bases). TRBJ2-7 explains the end of the DNA better; the J call may be wrong. Per germline, CDR1 MNHEY and CDR2 SVGAGI. The CDR3 is 15 amino acids. This chain's CDR3 is CASSYRDTGFYEQYF. CDR3 DNA sequence: TGTGCCAGCAGTTACCGGGACACGGGCTTTTACGAGCAGTACTTC.

V gene TRBV6-1 combines with J gene TRBJ1-6; no definite D call. The CDR3 sequence is 15 residues long. V was shortened by 6 bases and J by 7 bases, with 16 bases between the two germline ends. CDR1 and CDR2 (germline): MNHNS, SASEGT. The CDR3 protein is CASSPLGSFNSPLHF. The CDR3 coding sequence is TGTGCCAGCAGCCCCCTAGGTAGCTTCAATTCACCCCTCCACTTT.